This is a list of T cell receptor beta chains from one sample in a study of T cell responses to AZD1222 COVID-19 vaccine. Data came from immunoSEQ multiplex PCR; TCRdb stores just in-frame clones and leaves some out. The data show around 110,000 clones, 80% to 95% seen once. Sequenced here: peripheral blood, sampled 28 days after the second AZD1222 dose. These TCRs come from an adult who received the AZD1222 COVID-19 vaccine. Both conserved end residues are part of each CDR3. D genes are given only for firm matches. Not every row has a clone size; where given, it reads once, few, many or a size class.

cdr3_length j_call clone_size v_call d_call cdr3_nt cdr3_aa
13 TRBJ1-5 NA TRBV6-4 NA TGTGCCAGCAGCGGGGACAGCAATCAGCCCCAGCATTTT CASSGDSNQPQHF
15 TRBJ2-7 NA TRBV19 NA TGTGCCAGTAGTATTGGGGACGGAGGAGCCTACGAGCAGTACTTC CASSIGDGGAYEQYF
16 TRBJ1-5 NA TRBV5-5 TRBD1 TGTGCCAGCAGCACGGACAGGTCTTATAGCAATCAGCCCCAGCATTTT CASSTDRSYSNQPQHF
14 TRBJ1-1 NA TRBV29-1 NA TGCAGCGTTGCGATGAAGTTCGGGGTAGAGGGCTCTTTCTTT CSVAMKFGVEGSFF
12 TRBJ1-1 NA TRBV6-5 NA TGTGCCAGCGGGTGGACGAAGACTGAAGCTTTCTTT CASGWTKTEAFF
16 TRBJ1-2 NA TRBV11-2 NA TGTGCCAGCAGCTTAGAGGGAGTCTGGTCTAACTATGGCTACACCTTC CASSLEGVWSNYGYTF
13 TRBJ1-1 NA TRBV12-3/TRBV12-4 NA TGTGCCAGCAACCTTGGTAGGGTTAATGAAGCTTTCTTT CASNLGRVNEAFF
16 TRBJ1-6 NA TRBV6-6 NA TGTGCCAGCAGTTACTCGACTCTAAGGGGGGGATCACCCCTCCACTTT CASSYSTLRGGSPLHF
13 TRBJ2-1 NA TRBV6-5 NA TGTGCCAGCAGGCTACGCTCCTACAATGAGCAGTTCTTC CASRLRSYNEQFF
15 TRBJ2-1 NA TRBV3-1/TRBV3-2 TRBD1 TGTGCCAGCAGCCGCGGACAGGGTGGCAACAATGAGCAGTTCTTC CASSRGQGGNNEQFF
15 TRBJ1-2 NA TRBV6-6 NA TGTGCCAGCAGCCTCGGCGGGGTCTCTAACTATGGCTACACCTTC CASSLGGVSNYGYTF
15 TRBJ1-5 NA TRBV5-1 NA TGCGCCAGCAGCCAGGGTGGCGGTAACAATCAGCCCCAGCATTTT CASSQGGGNNQPQHF
14 TRBJ2-3 once TRBV4-2 NA TGTGCCAGCAGCCAACGACCAGGCACAGATACGCAGTATTTT CASSQRPGTDTQYF
15 TRBJ1-3 NA TRBV11-2 NA TGTGCCAGCAGCTTAGCGGCAGGTCCGCGGAACACCATATATTTT CASSLAAGPRNTIYF
15 TRBJ1-2 NA TRBV14 TRBD1 TGTGCCAGCAGCCAAACTGGACAGGGGCCCTATGGCTACACCTTC CASSQTGQGPYGYTF
16 TRBJ1-2 NA TRBV9 NA TGTGCCAGCAGCGTAGAAGCGGGGACAACGAACTATGGCTACACCTTC CASSVEAGTTNYGYTF
13 TRBJ2-1 NA TRBV5-5 NA TGTGCCAGCAGCTCCTGGGACATCGGTGAGCAGTTCTTC CASSSWDIGEQFF
15 TRBJ2-7 NA TRBV9 TRBD1 TGTGCCAGCAGCGGCGGGACAGGGGGCTATTACGAGCAGTACTTC CASSGGTGGYYEQYF
15 TRBJ1-4 NA TRBV6-6 NA TGTGCCAGCATCAAGAAAGGGGGAGTGGGGGAAAAACTGTTTTTT CASIKKGGVGEKLFF
14 TRBJ2-7 NA TRBV6-6 TRBD2 TGTGCCAGCAGGCGACTAGCGGGAGTATACGAGCAGTACTTC CASRRLAGVYEQYF
16 TRBJ2-1 NA TRBV5-1 TRBD2 TGCGCCAGCAGCCCGGCTAGCGGGAGCTCCTACAATGAGCAGTTCTTC CASSPASGSSYNEQFF
14 TRBJ1-2 NA TRBV6-2/TRBV6-3 NA TGTGCCAGCAGTTATGCCGGGACATTCGGAGGCTACACCTTC CASSYAGTFGGYTF
13 TRBJ2-1 NA TRBV28 NA TGTGCCAGCAGAAAGAACAGGCAGTATGAGCAGTTCTTC CASRKNRQYEQFF
15 TRBJ1-2 few TRBV27 TRBD1 TGTGCCAGCAGTTTATCTCTTCAGGGGACAGGGGGCTACACCTTC CASSLSLQGTGGYTF
12 TRBJ2-5 once TRBV12-3/TRBV12-4 TRBD1 TGTGCCAGCAGTGAGGGGGCTGAGACCCAGTACTTC CASSEGAETQYF
13 TRBJ1-1 NA TRBV10-1 NA TGCGCCAGCAGAGAAAGGGGAAACACTGAAGCTTTCTTT CASRERGNTEAFF
16 TRBJ1-2 NA TRBV9 TRBD1 TGTGCCAGCAGCGTAGCGGGGGACAGGGGGGACTATGGCTACACCTTC CASSVAGDRGDYGYTF
15 TRBJ2-7 NA TRBV19 TRBD1 TGTGCCAGTAGTATAGATGCAGGGGGCCCGTACGAGCAGTACTTC CASSIDAGGPYEQYF
16 TRBJ2-7 NA TRBV7-9 TRBD1 TGTGCCAGCAGCTTAGGGGGGGACAGGGCTCCCTACGAGCAGTACTTC CASSLGGDRAPYEQYF
15 TRBJ2-2 NA TRBV11-3 NA TGTGCCAGCAGCTTGGATGGACTTTCAACCGGGGAGCTGTTTTTT CASSLDGLSTGELFF
15 TRBJ2-5 once TRBV7-6 TRBD2 TGTGCCAGCAGCCCTCGGGGGGGGCAGGGAGAGACCCAGTACTTC CASSPRGGQGETQYF
14 TRBJ2-1 NA TRBV19 TRBD2 TGTGCCAGTAGTTATCTAGCGGGGTACAATGAGCAGTTCTTC CASSYLAGYNEQFF
16 TRBJ2-7 NA TRBV7-9 NA TGTGCCAGCAGCGCAACACCGGGACAAACGCCCTACGAGCAGTACTTC CASSATPGQTPYEQYF
14 TRBJ1-2 few TRBV14 NA TGTGCCAGCAGCCAAGACCGGGGGGACTATGGCTACACCTTC CASSQDRGDYGYTF
15 TRBJ2-1 NA TRBV6-2/TRBV6-3 NA TGTGCCAGCAGTTACTTACAGGGCTGGTCCAATGAGCAGTTCTTC CASSYLQGWSNEQFF
19 TRBJ2-1 NA TRBV14 NA TGTGCCAGCAGCCAAGCAGCGACAGGTTTGAGCGTCGGAAACAATGAGCAGTTCTTC CASSQAATGLSVGNNEQFF
14 TRBJ1-2 NA TRBV11-2 NA TGTGCCAGCAGCTTAGCAACGGGCGCATATGGCTACACCTTC CASSLATGAYGYTF
15 TRBJ2-5 once TRBV4-3 TRBD2 TGCGCCAGCAGTCCCTCCGGGAGGGCCTTGGAGACCCAGTACTTC CASSPSGRALETQYF
13 TRBJ2-1 NA TRBV2 TRBD2 TGTGCCAGCTTGGAGGGTAGCGGGGGCCCCCAGTTCTTC CASLEGSGGPQFF
15 TRBJ1-2 NA TRBV5-4 TRBD1 TGTGCCAGCCGACCCCGGACAGGGCAAGGCTATGGCTACACCTTC CASRPRTGQGYGYTF
15 TRBJ1-5 NA TRBV6-5 TRBD1 TGTGCCAGCAGTAGGGACAGGGTAACGAATCAGCCCCAGCATTTT CASSRDRVTNQPQHF
11 TRBJ2-7 NA TRBV29-1 NA TGCAGCGCCCTGAAGATAGTGGAGCAGTACTTC CSALKIVEQYF
16 TRBJ2-3 NA TRBV6-5 NA TGTGCCAGCAGTTACTTCGGAACAACGAGCACAGATACGCAGTATTTT CASSYFGTTSTDTQYF
15 TRBJ1-4 NA TRBV7-9 NA TGTGCCAGCAGCTTAAGGCAGGCCTTCGGGGAAAAACTGTTTTTT CASSLRQAFGEKLFF
11 TRBJ2-2 NA TRBV5-6 NA TGTGCCAGCACCCGGCTCGGGGAGCTGTTTTTT CASTRLGELFF
13 TRBJ2-5 NA TRBV2 TRBD1 TGTGCCAGCAGTCGCGGACAGGGGGAGACCCAGTACTTC CASSRGQGETQYF
15 TRBJ1-5 NA TRBV6-2/TRBV6-3 NA TGTGCCAGCAGTTACCCCCTCATTTCCAATCAGCCCCAGCATTTT CASSYPLISNQPQHF
16 TRBJ1-6 NA TRBV7-2 NA TGTGCCAGCAGCCAGTCCGGGACGGAGCCCAATTCACCCCTCCACTTT CASSQSGTEPNSPLHF
15 TRBJ2-3 NA TRBV6-2/TRBV6-3 TRBD2 TGTGCCAGCAGTTACGGCGGGGGGGCCACAGATACGCAGTATTTT CASSYGGGATDTQYF
15 TRBJ2-1 NA TRBV10-1 TRBD1 TGCGCCAGCAGCACCGGGACAGGGGAAGTCAATGAGCAGTTCTTC CASSTGTGEVNEQFF
16 TRBJ2-3 NA TRBV11-2 TRBD2 TGTGCCAGCAGCTTTCTTAGCGGGAGGGTCACAGATACGCAGTATTTT CASSFLSGRVTDTQYF
15 TRBJ2-7 NA TRBV5-4 TRBD1 TGTGCCAGCAGCTTGGGGGACAGGGGATCCTACGAGCAGTACTTC CASSLGDRGSYEQYF
15 TRBJ2-1 NA TRBV6-5 TRBD1 TGTGCCAGCAACGATGACAGGGTAGAAATCAATGAGCAGTTCTTC CASNDDRVEINEQFF